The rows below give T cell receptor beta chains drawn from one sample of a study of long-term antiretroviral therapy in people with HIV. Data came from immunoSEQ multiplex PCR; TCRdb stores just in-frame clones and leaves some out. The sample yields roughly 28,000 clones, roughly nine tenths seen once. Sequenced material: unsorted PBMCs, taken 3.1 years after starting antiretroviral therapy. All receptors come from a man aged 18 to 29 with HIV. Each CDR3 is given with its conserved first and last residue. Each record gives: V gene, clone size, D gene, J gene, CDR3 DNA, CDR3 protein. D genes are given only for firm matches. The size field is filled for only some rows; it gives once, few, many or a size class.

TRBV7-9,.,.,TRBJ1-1,TGTGCCAGCAGTCCAGAAGTAAGAAACACTGAAGCTTTCTTT,CASSPEVRNTEAFF
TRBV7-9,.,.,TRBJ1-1,TGTGCCAGCAGCTTAACTGACACTGAAGCTTTCTTT,CASSLTDTEAFF
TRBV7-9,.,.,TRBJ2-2,TGTGCCAGCAGCCCCGGCGGGGAGCTGTTTTTT,CASSPGGELFF
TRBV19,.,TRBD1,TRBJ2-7,TGTGCCAGTAGTAGTCCGCAGGGGGATCCCTACGAGCAGTACTTC,CASSSPQGDPYEQYF
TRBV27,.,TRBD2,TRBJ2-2,TGTGCCAGCAATTCAGGCGTCGGGGGGGCCGGGGAGCTGTTTTTT,CASNSGVGGAGELFF
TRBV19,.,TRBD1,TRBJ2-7,TGTGCCAGTAGTAGGGACAGTTCCTACGAGCAGTACTTC,CASSRDSSYEQYF
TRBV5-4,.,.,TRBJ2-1,TGTGCCAGCAGGGGGGGCTCGTACAATGAGCAGTTCTTC,CASRGGSYNEQFF
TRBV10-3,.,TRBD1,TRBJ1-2,TGTGCCACCCAGGACAGGGGAGGTGGCTACACCTTC,CATQDRGGGYTF
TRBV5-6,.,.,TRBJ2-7,TGTGCCAGCAGCTTGAAGTCCGGGAGAGGGTACGAGCAGTACTTC,CASSLKSGRGYEQYF
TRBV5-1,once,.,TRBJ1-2,TGCGCCAGCAGCTGGATCCTAACCGGGAGCTATGGCTACACCTTC,CASSWILTGSYGYTF
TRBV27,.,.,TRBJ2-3,TGTGCCAGCAGCCCCCGGTATTGGGCAGATACGCAGTATTTT,CASSPRYWADTQYF
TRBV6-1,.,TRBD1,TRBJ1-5,TGTGCCAGCAGCGAGGACAGGGGGCACCATCAGCCCCAGCATTTT,CASSEDRGHHQPQHF
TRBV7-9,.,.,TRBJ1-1,TGTGCCAGCAGCTTAAGTGGTTCCGATCTATTCACTGAAGCTTTCTTT,CASSLSGSDLFTEAFF
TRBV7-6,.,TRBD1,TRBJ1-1,TGTGCCAGCAGCAAACCGGGACAGGGGATCCTGGTCACTGAAGCTTTCTTT,CASSKPGQGILVTEAFF
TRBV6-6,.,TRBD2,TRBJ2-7,TGTGCCAGCAGTTTTACTAGCGGGCCCTCCTACGAGCAGTACTTC,CASSFTSGPSYEQYF
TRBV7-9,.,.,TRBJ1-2,TGTGCCAGCAGCAACTTATATGGCTACACCTTC,CASSNLYGYTF
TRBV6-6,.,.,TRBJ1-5,TGTGCCAGCAGTTACCAAGGGAGTCAGCCCCAGCATTTT,CASSYQGSQPQHF
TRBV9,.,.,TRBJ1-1,TGTGCCAGCAGCGTAGTGGCAGGAGGGAACACTGAAGCTTTCTTT,CASSVVAGGNTEAFF
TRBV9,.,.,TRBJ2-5,TGTGCCAGCAGCGTAGGAGCAGCTCAAGAGACCCAGTACTTC,CASSVGAAQETQYF
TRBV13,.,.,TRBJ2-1,TGTGCCAGCAGTCACACTAGCCGAGGTGAGCAGTTCTTC,CASSHTSRGEQFF
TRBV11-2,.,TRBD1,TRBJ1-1,TGTGCCAGCAGCTTAGGGAGGGGGCCGGGACACCTGAACACTGAAGCTTTCTTT,CASSLGRGPGHLNTEAFF
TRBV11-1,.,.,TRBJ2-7,TGTGCCAGCAGCTTAACAGGGTACGAGCAGTACTTC,CASSLTGYEQYF
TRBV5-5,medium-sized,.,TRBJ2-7,TGTGCCAGCAGCTTGGCGTGGGACTACGAGCAGTACTTC,CASSLAWDYEQYF
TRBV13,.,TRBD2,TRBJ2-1,TGTGCCAGCAGCCAGACTAGCGGGGGGCCTCTCAGGAATGAGCAGTTCTTC,CASSQTSGGPLRNEQFF
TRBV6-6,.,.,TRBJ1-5,TGTGCCAGCAGTTTATCTAGGGGAGAGGGCAATCAGCCCCAGCATTTT,CASSLSRGEGNQPQHF
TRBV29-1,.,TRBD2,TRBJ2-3,TGCAGCTCCCTCGGGCTGAACAGTGCGGGAGGGCCTACAGATACGCAGTATTTT,CSSLGLNSAGGPTDTQYF
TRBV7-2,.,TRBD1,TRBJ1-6,TGTGCCAGCAGTGATCGGACAGGGAAAAATTCACCCCTCCACTTT,CASSDRTGKNSPLHF
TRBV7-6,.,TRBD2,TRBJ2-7,TGTGCCAGCAGCTTAGCGGTACGGGGGGGCTCCTACGAGCAGTACTTC,CASSLAVRGGSYEQYF
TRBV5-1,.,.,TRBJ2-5,TGCGCCAGCAGGCTGGGGGACAACCAAGAGACCCAGTACTTC,CASRLGDNQETQYF
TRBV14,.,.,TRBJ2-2,TGTGCCAGCAGCCAATCCGGGACCGGGGAGCTGTTTTTT,CASSQSGTGELFF
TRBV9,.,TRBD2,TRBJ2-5,TGTGCCAGCAGCGTAGGCGGTCGGGCGGGGGGCCAAGAGACCCAGTACTTC,CASSVGGRAGGQETQYF
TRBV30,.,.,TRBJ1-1,TGTGCCTGCCCTCTAAAGACACGGAACACTGAAGCTTTCTTT,CACPLKTRNTEAFF
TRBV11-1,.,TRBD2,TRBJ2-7,TGTGCCAGCAGCCCTATAGCGGGGAGTTACGAGCAGTACTTC,CASSPIAGSYEQYF
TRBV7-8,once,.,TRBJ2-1,TGTGCCAGCAGCCCTTCTAGCGCGAGCAGCTCCTACAATGAGCAGTTCTTC,CASSPSSASSSYNEQFF
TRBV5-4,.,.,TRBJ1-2,TGTGCCAGCAGCCCCGGGACGGACCCGGGGCACACCTTC,CASSPGTDPGHTF
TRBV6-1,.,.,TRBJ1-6,TGTGCCACCGACCTAGGGGCCTCACCCCTCCACTTT,CATDLGASPLHF
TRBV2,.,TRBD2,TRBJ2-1,TGTGCCAGCAGTGAAAAGGAGATAGCGGGGACCTACAATGAGCAGTTCTTC,CASSEKEIAGTYNEQFF
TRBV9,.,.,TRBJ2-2,TGTGCCAGCAGCCCCCTGGACAGCCCCGGGGAGCTGTTTTTT,CASSPLDSPGELFF
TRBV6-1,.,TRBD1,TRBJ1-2,TGTGCCAGCAGTACAGGGGGCGTCGGCTACACCTTC,CASSTGGVGYTF
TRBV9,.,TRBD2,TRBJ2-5,TGTGCCAGCAGCGTAGTAGCGGGCCAAGAGACCCAGTACTTC,CASSVVAGQETQYF